These T cell receptor beta chains were read from a single sample in a study of OX40 agonist ivuxolimab in advanced cancers. Libraries were prepared by immunoSEQ multiplex PCR; TCRdb keeps only in-frame clonotypes and omits some of them. The repertoire has 55,000 to 85,000 clones, roughly nine tenths of them found once; the top ten carry approximately 0.32%. The sequenced sample was CD4+ or CD8+ T cells sorted from blood, obtained in a trial of the OX40 agonist ivuxolimab. All receptors derive from an adult with an advanced solid tumor such as melanoma, head and neck, liver or kidney cancer. Both conserved end residues are part of each CDR3. Fields, in order: CDR3 DNA, CDR3 protein, V gene, clone size, D gene, CDR3 length, J gene. The D gene is left open where the match is weak. Clone sizes are given selectively: once, few, many, or a class where the clone is expanded.

CDR3 DNA: TGTGCCAGCAGTCGGACAGGGGAAACCGGGAAGCTGTTTTTT
CDR3 protein: CASSRTGETGKLFF
V gene: TRBV2
clone size: once
D gene: TRBD1
CDR3 length: 14
J gene: TRBJ2-2

CDR3 DNA: TGTGCCAGCTCACCACCGGGGGTACAGAACACTGAAGCTTTCTTT
CDR3 protein: CASSPPGVQNTEAFF
V gene: TRBV18
clone size: .
D gene: .
CDR3 length: 15
J gene: TRBJ1-1

CDR3 DNA: TGTGCCAGCAGTGGGGGGAGGGCATACAATGAGCAGTTCTTC
CDR3 protein: CASSGGRAYNEQFF
V gene: TRBV27
clone size: .
D gene: TRBD2
CDR3 length: 14
J gene: TRBJ2-1

CDR3 DNA: TGTGCCAGCAGCTTGAGGACAGGGGTCCCCTACGAGCAGTACTTC
CDR3 protein: CASSLRTGVPYEQYF
V gene: TRBV5-6
clone size: .
D gene: TRBD1
CDR3 length: 15
J gene: TRBJ2-7

CDR3 DNA: TGTGCCAGCAGCGTAATGGGACAGAATGCTGTCAACGAGCAGTACTTC
CDR3 protein: CASSVMGQNAVNEQYF
V gene: TRBV9
clone size: .
D gene: TRBD1
CDR3 length: 16
J gene: TRBJ2-7

CDR3 DNA: TGTGCCAGCAGTGAAATGGGACCGATCACAGATACGCAGTATTTT
CDR3 protein: CASSEMGPITDTQYF
V gene: TRBV2
clone size: .
D gene: .
CDR3 length: 15
J gene: TRBJ2-3

CDR3 DNA: TGCGCCAGCAGGGCGGGAGGTCAGTACAATGAGCAGTTCTTC
CDR3 protein: CASRAGGQYNEQFF
V gene: TRBV5-1
clone size: .
D gene: TRBD2
CDR3 length: 14
J gene: TRBJ2-1

CDR3 DNA: TGCGCCAGCAGCTCGGACACCCGAGGTAAAGCTTTCTTT
CDR3 protein: CASSSDTRGKAFF
V gene: TRBV5-1
clone size: .
D gene: .
CDR3 length: 13
J gene: TRBJ1-1

CDR3 DNA: TGTGCCTGGAGCTTACGGGGGACTAGCGGGATGGTCGGGGAGCTGTTTTTT
CDR3 protein: CAWSLRGTSGMVGELFF
V gene: TRBV30
clone size: .
D gene: TRBD2
CDR3 length: 17
J gene: TRBJ2-2

CDR3 DNA: TGTGCCAGCAGCTTAGGCGGCGGGAACCGGGCAGATACGCAGTATTTT
CDR3 protein: CASSLGGGNRADTQYF
V gene: TRBV7-6
clone size: .
D gene: .
CDR3 length: 16
J gene: TRBJ2-3

CDR3 DNA: TGCGCCAGCAGGACTTCCGGGACAGCCGAGACCCAGTACTTC
CDR3 protein: CASRTSGTAETQYF
V gene: TRBV5-1
clone size: once
D gene: TRBD1
CDR3 length: 14
J gene: TRBJ2-5

CDR3 DNA: TGTGCCAGCAGCGTAGGCGGGACCTACAATGAGCAGTTCTTC
CDR3 protein: CASSVGGTYNEQFF
V gene: TRBV9
clone size: .
D gene: .
CDR3 length: 14
J gene: TRBJ2-1

CDR3 DNA: TGCGCCAGCAGCTTCGGCCACGAGCAGTACTTC
CDR3 protein: CASSFGHEQYF
V gene: TRBV5-1
clone size: few
D gene: .
CDR3 length: 11
J gene: TRBJ2-7

CDR3 DNA: TGCGCCAGCAGCTTGGCTCAGGGTTTGAACACTGAAGCTTTCTTT
CDR3 protein: CASSLAQGLNTEAFF
V gene: TRBV5-1
clone size: .
D gene: .
CDR3 length: 15
J gene: TRBJ1-1

CDR3 DNA: TGTGCCAGCAGTGCCCTCCCTAGCGGCAGGGGCACAGATACGCAGTATTTT
CDR3 protein: CASSALPSGRGTDTQYF
V gene: TRBV6-1
clone size: .
D gene: TRBD2
CDR3 length: 17
J gene: TRBJ2-3

CDR3 DNA: TGTGCCAGCAGGAGGAGCGGGAGGGCCGATGAGCAGTTCTTC
CDR3 protein: CASRRSGRADEQFF
V gene: TRBV28
clone size: few
D gene: TRBD2
CDR3 length: 14
J gene: TRBJ2-1

CDR3 DNA: TGTGCCAGCTCACCTTTAGCGGTAGAGACCCAGTACTTC
CDR3 protein: CASSPLAVETQYF
V gene: TRBV18
clone size: .
D gene: .
CDR3 length: 13
J gene: TRBJ2-5

CDR3 DNA: TGTGCCAGCAGCTTAGCGGGGACTAGCGGGGTGGACATTCAGTACTTC
CDR3 protein: CASSLAGTSGVDIQYF
V gene: TRBV7-2
clone size: .
D gene: TRBD2
CDR3 length: 16
J gene: TRBJ2-4

CDR3 DNA: TGTGCCAGCTCACCAGGGACTCAAAGGAACACTGAAGCTTTCTTT
CDR3 protein: CASSPGTQRNTEAFF
V gene: TRBV18
clone size: .
D gene: .
CDR3 length: 15
J gene: TRBJ1-1

CDR3 DNA: TGTGCCAGCAGCTTAGATAGGGATACGCAGTATTTT
CDR3 protein: CASSLDRDTQYF
V gene: TRBV11-2
clone size: .
D gene: .
CDR3 length: 12
J gene: TRBJ2-3

CDR3 DNA: TGTGCCAGCAGTCTACAGGGAGGAATGAACTCACCCCTCCACTTT
CDR3 protein: CASSLQGGMNSPLHF
V gene: TRBV2
clone size: .
D gene: .
CDR3 length: 15
J gene: TRBJ1-6

CDR3 DNA: TGCGCCAGCAGCTTGGGTCTAGGGACAGGGGGCCGTACGGAACTGTTTTTT
CDR3 protein: CASSLGLGTGGRTELFF
V gene: TRBV5-1
clone size: .
D gene: TRBD1
CDR3 length: 17
J gene: TRBJ1-4

CDR3 DNA: TGTGCCAGCAGTGGGCAGGGGTATCAGCCCCAGCATTTT
CDR3 protein: CASSGQGYQPQHF
V gene: TRBV2
clone size: .
D gene: .
CDR3 length: 13
J gene: TRBJ1-5

CDR3 DNA: TGTGCCAGCAGTGTTGACAGGGGCTACGAGCAGTACTTC
CDR3 protein: CASSVDRGYEQYF
V gene: TRBV6-1
clone size: .
D gene: TRBD1
CDR3 length: 13
J gene: TRBJ2-7

CDR3 DNA: TGTGCCAGTAGTATGGCGGCAGGGACCACTGAAGCTTTCTTT
CDR3 protein: CASSMAAGTTEAFF
V gene: TRBV19
clone size: .
D gene: .
CDR3 length: 14
J gene: TRBJ1-1

CDR3 DNA: TGTGCCAGCAGCTTAGCCGGGACAGCCACCTACGAGCAGTACTTC
CDR3 protein: CASSLAGTATYEQYF
V gene: TRBV7-9
clone size: .
D gene: TRBD1
CDR3 length: 15
J gene: TRBJ2-7

CDR3 DNA: TGTGCCAGCAGCCCACGGACTAGCGGGAGACCAGATACGCAGTATTTT
CDR3 protein: CASSPRTSGRPDTQYF
V gene: TRBV7-3
clone size: .
D gene: TRBD2
CDR3 length: 16
J gene: TRBJ2-3

CDR3 DNA: TGTGCCAGCAGTTCCTTAGCGGGACTCTCCTACAATGAGCAGTTCTTC
CDR3 protein: CASSSLAGLSYNEQFF
V gene: TRBV6-4
clone size: .
D gene: TRBD2
CDR3 length: 16
J gene: TRBJ2-1

CDR3 DNA: TGTGCCAGTAGTGAGCGACTAGCGGGGACCTACAATGAGCAGTTCTTC
CDR3 protein: CASSERLAGTYNEQFF
V gene: TRBV19
clone size: .
D gene: TRBD2
CDR3 length: 16
J gene: TRBJ2-1

CDR3 DNA: TGTGCCAGCAGTTACTCGGACAGCCTGCCGGGAAACACCATATATTTT
CDR3 protein: CASSYSDSLPGNTIYF
V gene: TRBV6-5
clone size: .
D gene: .
CDR3 length: 16
J gene: TRBJ1-3

CDR3 DNA: TGTGCCAGCAGCTCGGACAGGGCAAGCAATCAGCCCCAGCATTTT
CDR3 protein: CASSSDRASNQPQHF
V gene: TRBV6-6
clone size: .
D gene: TRBD1
CDR3 length: 15
J gene: TRBJ1-5